The rows below give T cell receptor beta chains drawn from one sample of a study of T cell responses to AZD1222 COVID-19 vaccine. Libraries were prepared by immunoSEQ multiplex PCR; TCRdb keeps only in-frame clonotypes and omits some of them. The sample carries 200,000 to 250,000 clones, under 95% recorded once. This material consisted of peripheral blood, taken on day 0 of MenACWY control vaccination. The receptors originated from an adult in good health. Each CDR3 is given with its conserved first and last residue. The D gene is left open where the match is weak.

d_call	v_call	j_call	cdr3_aa
.	TRBV30	TRBJ2-3	CAWSVSVVGTDTQYF
.	TRBV3-1/TRBV3-2	TRBJ2-5	CASRADSGMKTQYF
.	TRBV19	TRBJ1-5	CASTFYGNQPQHF
TRBD1	TRBV30	TRBJ1-1	CAWNTGVGTEAFF
.	TRBV9	TRBJ2-3	CASSTGAADTQYF
TRBD1	TRBV30	TRBJ1-5	CAWSVGGQGNQPQHF
.	TRBV6-5	TRBJ1-1	CASSYEAPRGTEAFF
.	TRBV5-3	TRBJ1-6	CARSCRSSYNSPLHF
.	TRBV10-1	TRBJ1-2	CASSPQGSYGYTF
TRBD1	TRBV18	TRBJ1-1	CASSRQQGDTEAFF
TRBD1	TRBV24-1	TRBJ1-1	CATRQGAEAFF
.	TRBV10-1	TRBJ2-1	CASSRPGGFNEQFF
.	TRBV11-2	TRBJ1-2	CASSSTGYYGYTF
.	TRBV5-1	TRBJ1-2	CASSLRQGKDYTF
.	TRBV12-3/TRBV12-4	TRBJ1-2	CASSAQVHGYTF